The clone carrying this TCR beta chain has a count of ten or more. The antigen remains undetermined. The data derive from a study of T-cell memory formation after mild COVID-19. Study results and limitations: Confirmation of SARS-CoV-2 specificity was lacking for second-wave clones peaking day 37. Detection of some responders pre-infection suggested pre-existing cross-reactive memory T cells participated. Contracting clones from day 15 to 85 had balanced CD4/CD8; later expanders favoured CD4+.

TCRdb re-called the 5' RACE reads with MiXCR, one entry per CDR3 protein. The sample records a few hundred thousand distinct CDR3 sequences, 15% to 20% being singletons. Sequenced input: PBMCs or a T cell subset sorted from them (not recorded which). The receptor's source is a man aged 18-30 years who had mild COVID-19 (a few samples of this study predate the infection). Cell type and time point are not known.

CDR3 region: CASSLWGNTEAFF. The CDR3 DNA reads TGCGCCAGCAGCTTGTGGGGGAACACTGAAGCTTTCTTT. The chain links TRBV5-1 to TRBJ1-1; unclear D gene. CDR3 length equals 13 residues. CDR1 and CDR2 (germline): SGHRS, YFSETQ. V lost 1 base and J 1 base, leaving 5 bases between the germline ends.